A selection of T cell receptor beta chains follows, all from one sample in a study of a mutant IDH1 vaccine in newly diagnosed glioma. Generated by immunoSEQ multiplex PCR, the TCRdb table keeps only in-frame clones and is missing some. The sample consists of around 53,000 clones, just over 85% of them appearing once. The sequencing used PBMCs, collected from a glioma patient treated with radiotherapy, temozolomide or both. These receptors were obtained from a man aged 40-49 years with glioma. Both conserved end residues are part of each CDR3. D genes are given only for firm matches. Only some rows state a clone size, as once, few, many or a class for expanded clones.

J gene: TRBJ1-1; CDR3 length: 12; clone size: .; D gene: .; V gene: TRBV14; CDR3 protein: CASSQEEYYAFF; CDR3 DNA: TGTGCCAGCAGCCAAGAGGAATATTACGCTTTCTTT
J gene: TRBJ1-5; CDR3 length: 14; clone size: .; D gene: .; V gene: TRBV19; CDR3 protein: CASSISRGNQPQHF; CDR3 DNA: TGTGCCAGTAGTATCTCCCGGGGGAATCAGCCCCAGCATTTT
J gene: TRBJ2-1; CDR3 length: 16; clone size: .; D gene: TRBD2; V gene: TRBV6-4; CDR3 protein: CASSDSAGAWFDEQFF; CDR3 DNA: TGTGCCAGCAGTGACTCAGCGGGAGCATGGTTTGATGAGCAGTTCTTC
J gene: TRBJ2-2; CDR3 length: 16; clone size: .; D gene: .; V gene: TRBV4-3; CDR3 protein: CASSQREGGVTGELFF; CDR3 DNA: TGCGCCAGCAGCCAAAGGGAGGGGGGGGTCACCGGGGAGCTGTTTTTT
J gene: TRBJ2-1; CDR3 length: 16; clone size: .; D gene: TRBD2; V gene: TRBV11-3; CDR3 protein: CASSTGLAGGLDEQFF; CDR3 DNA: TGTGCCAGCAGCACCGGACTAGCGGGAGGGTTGGATGAGCAGTTCTTC
J gene: TRBJ2-1; CDR3 length: 14; clone size: once; D gene: TRBD2; V gene: TRBV27; CDR3 protein: CASRSGSSYNEQFF; CDR3 DNA: TGTGCCAGCCGAAGCGGGAGCTCCTACAATGAGCAGTTCTTC
J gene: TRBJ1-1; CDR3 length: 15; clone size: .; D gene: .; V gene: TRBV27; CDR3 protein: CASSSPGLRGTEAFF; CDR3 DNA: TGTGCCAGCAGTTCCCCCGGGCTTAGGGGCACTGAAGCTTTCTTT
J gene: TRBJ1-2; CDR3 length: 10; clone size: .; D gene: .; V gene: TRBV20-1; CDR3 protein: CSAISYGYTF; CDR3 DNA: TGCAGTGCCATATCCTATGGCTACACCTTC
J gene: TRBJ1-2; CDR3 length: 14; clone size: .; D gene: .; V gene: TRBV7-9; CDR3 protein: CASSLALKSYGYTF; CDR3 DNA: TGTGCCAGCAGCTTAGCTCTCAAGAGCTATGGCTACACCTTC
J gene: TRBJ2-5; CDR3 length: 18; clone size: .; D gene: TRBD2; V gene: TRBV2; CDR3 protein: CASSEARLAGGRGETQYF; CDR3 DNA: TGTGCCAGCAGTGAAGCGAGGCTAGCGGGAGGGCGGGGAGAGACCCAGTACTTC
J gene: TRBJ1-5; CDR3 length: 12; clone size: .; D gene: .; V gene: TRBV29-1; CDR3 protein: CSVRTDNQPQHF; CDR3 DNA: TGCAGCGTCCGGACAGACAATCAGCCCCAGCATTTT
J gene: TRBJ1-1; CDR3 length: 15; clone size: .; D gene: TRBD1; V gene: TRBV10-3; CDR3 protein: CAIRATGTGDTEAFF; CDR3 DNA: TGTGCCATCAGGGCGACCGGGACAGGGGATACTGAAGCTTTCTTT
J gene: TRBJ2-3; CDR3 length: 15; clone size: once; D gene: .; V gene: TRBV6-5; CDR3 protein: CASSYRSSPTDTQYF; CDR3 DNA: TGTGCCAGCAGTTACCGCAGTTCTCCCACAGATACGCAGTATTTT
J gene: TRBJ1-2; CDR3 length: 15; clone size: once; D gene: TRBD1; V gene: TRBV6-5; CDR3 protein: CASSYSKAGGYGYTF; CDR3 DNA: TGTGCCAGCAGTTACTCGAAGGCAGGGGGTTATGGCTACACCTTC
J gene: TRBJ1-1; CDR3 length: 9; clone size: .; D gene: .; V gene: TRBV7-9; CDR3 protein: CASSSEAFF; CDR3 DNA: TGTGCCAGCAGCTCTGAAGCTTTCTTT
J gene: TRBJ2-1; CDR3 length: 15; clone size: .; D gene: TRBD1; V gene: TRBV6-4; CDR3 protein: CASSDGQGIRNEQFF; CDR3 DNA: TGTGCCAGCAGTGACGGACAGGGGATAAGGAATGAGCAGTTCTTC
J gene: TRBJ1-5; CDR3 length: 15; clone size: .; D gene: .; V gene: TRBV7-9; CDR3 protein: CASSLGGGVNQPQHF; CDR3 DNA: TGTGCCAGCAGCTTAGGAGGGGGTGTCAATCAGCCCCAGCATTTT
J gene: TRBJ2-1; CDR3 length: 17; clone size: .; D gene: .; V gene: TRBV7-9; CDR3 protein: CASSPLRVATSYNEQFF; CDR3 DNA: TGTGCCAGCAGTCCCTTGAGGGTGGCCACCTCCTACAATGAGCAGTTCTTC
J gene: TRBJ1-1; CDR3 length: 15; clone size: .; D gene: TRBD1; V gene: TRBV7-9; CDR3 protein: CASSPPGTGYSEAFF; CDR3 DNA: TGTGCCAGCAGCCCCCCCGGGACAGGGTACTCTGAAGCTTTCTTT
J gene: TRBJ2-2; CDR3 length: 14; clone size: .; D gene: .; V gene: TRBV6-1; CDR3 protein: CASSEFRNTGELFF; CDR3 DNA: TGTGCCAGCAGTGAATTCCGGAACACCGGGGAGCTGTTTTTT
J gene: TRBJ2-7; CDR3 length: 16; clone size: .; D gene: .; V gene: TRBV9; CDR3 protein: CASSPLSWGSSYEQYF; CDR3 DNA: TGTGCCAGCAGCCCCCTGTCTTGGGGGAGCTCCTACGAGCAGTACTTC
J gene: TRBJ1-1; CDR3 length: 15; clone size: once; D gene: .; V gene: TRBV27; CDR3 protein: CASLRMQDVWTEAFF; CDR3 DNA: TGTGCCAGCCTAAGGATGCAAGATGTTTGGACTGAAGCTTTCTTT
J gene: TRBJ1-5; CDR3 length: 15; clone size: .; D gene: .; V gene: TRBV18; CDR3 protein: CASSPQAAFNQPQHF; CDR3 DNA: TGTGCCAGCTCACCACAGGCAGCCTTCAATCAGCCCCAGCATTTT
J gene: TRBJ1-3; CDR3 length: 17; clone size: .; D gene: TRBD1; V gene: TRBV7-9; CDR3 protein: CASSSGQGFVDRNTIYF; CDR3 DNA: TGTGCCAGCAGCTCCGGACAGGGTTTCGTGGACAGAAACACCATATATTTT
J gene: TRBJ2-5; CDR3 length: 14; clone size: .; D gene: .; V gene: TRBV6-4; CDR3 protein: CASSDSTQKETQYF; CDR3 DNA: TGTGCCAGCAGTGACTCGACTCAGAAAGAGACCCAGTACTTC
J gene: TRBJ1-1; CDR3 length: 15; clone size: .; D gene: .; V gene: TRBV9; CDR3 protein: CASSVDQGMNTEAFF; CDR3 DNA: TGTGCCAGCAGCGTAGATCAGGGGATGAACACTGAAGCTTTCTTT
J gene: TRBJ2-7; CDR3 length: 15; clone size: .; D gene: TRBD1; V gene: TRBV10-3; CDR3 protein: CAISASGTGIYEQYF; CDR3 DNA: TGTGCCATCAGTGCGTCGGGGACAGGGATTTACGAGCAGTACTTC
J gene: TRBJ2-7; CDR3 length: 13; clone size: .; D gene: TRBD1; V gene: TRBV5-6; CDR3 protein: CASSSGQGDEQYF; CDR3 DNA: TGTGCCAGCAGCTCGGGTCAGGGGGACGAGCAGTACTTC
J gene: TRBJ2-7; CDR3 length: 14; clone size: .; D gene: .; V gene: TRBV7-9; CDR3 protein: CASRSMGGSYEQYF; CDR3 DNA: TGTGCCAGCAGGTCGATGGGGGGCTCCTACGAGCAGTACTTC
J gene: TRBJ1-1; CDR3 length: 16; clone size: .; D gene: .; V gene: TRBV7-9; CDR3 protein: CASSSRGYQTDTEAFF; CDR3 DNA: TGCGCCAGCAGCTCGCGCGGTTATCAGACGGACACTGAAGCTTTCTTT
J gene: TRBJ2-7; CDR3 length: 13; clone size: once; D gene: TRBD2; V gene: TRBV6-6; CDR3 protein: CASGGTSSYEQYF; CDR3 DNA: TGTGCCAGCGGAGGGACTAGCTCCTACGAGCAGTACTTC
J gene: TRBJ2-3; CDR3 length: 17; clone size: .; D gene: .; V gene: TRBV19; CDR3 protein: CASSIRGGGGPTDTQYF; CDR3 DNA: TGTGCCAGTAGTATTCGGGGAGGAGGGGGACCCACAGATACGCAGTATTTT
J gene: TRBJ2-6; CDR3 length: 15; clone size: .; D gene: .; V gene: TRBV5-1; CDR3 protein: CASSQQAPGANVLTF; CDR3 DNA: TGCGCCAGCAGCCAACAGGCCCCTGGGGCCAACGTCCTGACTTTC
J gene: TRBJ2-7; CDR3 length: 15; clone size: .; D gene: TRBD1; V gene: TRBV6-5; CDR3 protein: CASSYRDRGSSEQYF; CDR3 DNA: TGTGCCAGCAGTTACCGGGACAGGGGGAGCTCCGAGCAGTACTTC
J gene: TRBJ1-5; CDR3 length: 12; clone size: .; D gene: .; V gene: TRBV19; CDR3 protein: CASSRQYQPQHF; CDR3 DNA: TGTGCCAGTAGTAGACAGTATCAGCCCCAGCATTTT
J gene: TRBJ1-6; CDR3 length: 16; clone size: .; D gene: .; V gene: TRBV1; CDR3 protein: CTNLRDSSSYNSPLHF; CDR3 DNA: TGCACCAACCTCCGGGACTCGAGCTCCTATAATTCACCCCTCCACTTT
J gene: TRBJ2-3; CDR3 length: 11; clone size: .; D gene: .; V gene: TRBV6-6; CDR3 protein: CARCLSDTQYF; CDR3 DNA: TGTGCCCGCTGCCTCTCAGATACGCAGTATTTT
J gene: TRBJ2-7; CDR3 length: 12; clone size: .; D gene: .; V gene: TRBV4-1; CDR3 protein: CASSQDYYEQYF; CDR3 DNA: TGCGCCAGCAGCCAAGATTACTACGAGCAGTACTTC
J gene: TRBJ2-5; CDR3 length: 13; clone size: .; D gene: TRBD1; V gene: TRBV9; CDR3 protein: CASSVDRDGTQYF; CDR3 DNA: TGTGCCAGCAGCGTCGACAGGGACGGGACCCAGTACTTC
J gene: TRBJ2-2; CDR3 length: 16; clone size: .; D gene: TRBD1; V gene: TRBV7-9; CDR3 protein: CASSLKGAALTGELFF; CDR3 DNA: TGTGCCAGCAGCTTAAAGGGGGCAGCCCTCACCGGGGAGCTGTTTTTT
J gene: TRBJ2-2; CDR3 length: 16; clone size: .; D gene: .; V gene: TRBV19; CDR3 protein: CASRNKGTPSSGELFF; CDR3 DNA: TGTGCCAGTAGAAACAAAGGGACACCAAGTAGCGGGGAGCTGTTTTTT
J gene: TRBJ2-3; CDR3 length: 13; clone size: .; D gene: TRBD1; V gene: TRBV19; CDR3 protein: CASSIGGTGQQYF; CDR3 DNA: TGTGCCAGTAGTATTGGAGGGACAGGGCAACAGTATTTT
J gene: TRBJ1-5; CDR3 length: 15; clone size: .; D gene: .; V gene: TRBV7-8; CDR3 protein: CASSLERGGRQPQHF; CDR3 DNA: TGTGCCAGCAGCTTAGAACGTGGGGGGCGACAGCCCCAGCATTTT
J gene: TRBJ2-2; CDR3 length: 14; clone size: .; D gene: .; V gene: TRBV2; CDR3 protein: CASKKEGTTGELFF; CDR3 DNA: TGTGCCAGCAAAAAAGAGGGGACCACCGGGGAGCTGTTTTTT
J gene: TRBJ1-2; CDR3 length: 14; clone size: once; D gene: .; V gene: TRBV28; CDR3 protein: CASKMGGSDYGYTF; CDR3 DNA: TGTGCCAGCAAGATGGGGGGGTCGGACTATGGCTACACCTTC
J gene: TRBJ1-4; CDR3 length: 17; clone size: .; D gene: TRBD1; V gene: TRBV11-1; CDR3 protein: CASSARWTGSTNEKLFF; CDR3 DNA: TGTGCCAGCAGCGCCAGGTGGACAGGATCAACTAATGAAAAACTGTTTTTT
J gene: TRBJ1-5; CDR3 length: 15; clone size: .; D gene: TRBD1; V gene: TRBV11-2; CDR3 protein: CASSLAGGRGQPQHF; CDR3 DNA: TGTGCCAGCAGCTTAGCAGGGGGTCGGGGTCAGCCCCAGCATTTT
J gene: TRBJ1-1; CDR3 length: 11; clone size: .; D gene: .; V gene: TRBV5-6; CDR3 protein: CASSLGRAAFF; CDR3 DNA: TGTGCCAGCAGCTTGGGGAGAGCAGCTTTCTTT
J gene: TRBJ2-7; CDR3 length: 15; clone size: .; D gene: TRBD2; V gene: TRBV7-8; CDR3 protein: CASSPLALSSYEQYF; CDR3 DNA: TGTGCCAGCAGCCCACTAGCGTTAAGCTCCTACGAGCAGTACTTC
J gene: TRBJ2-1; CDR3 length: 14; clone size: .; D gene: .; V gene: TRBV28; CDR3 protein: CASIGDSRGNEQFF; CDR3 DNA: TGTGCCAGCATCGGGGACTCGCGGGGCAATGAGCAGTTCTTC
J gene: TRBJ2-1; CDR3 length: 17; clone size: .; D gene: .; V gene: TRBV14; CDR3 protein: CASSHKHSGSLYNEQFF; CDR3 DNA: TGTGCCAGCAGCCACAAACATTCCGGGTCCTTGTACAATGAGCAGTTCTTC
J gene: TRBJ1-3; CDR3 length: 16; clone size: .; D gene: .; V gene: TRBV7-2; CDR3 protein: CASSLSFGDSGNTIYF; CDR3 DNA: TGTGCCAGCAGCTTAAGCTTCGGAGACTCTGGAAACACCATATATTTT
J gene: TRBJ2-7; CDR3 length: 16; clone size: .; D gene: TRBD1; V gene: TRBV27; CDR3 protein: CASSLRTGGLMYEQYF; CDR3 DNA: TGTGCCAGCAGTCTCAGGACAGGGGGCTTGATGTACGAGCAGTACTTC
J gene: TRBJ1-5; CDR3 length: 13; clone size: few; D gene: .; V gene: TRBV7-9; CDR3 protein: CASSLGLVQPQHF; CDR3 DNA: TGTGCCAGCAGCTTAGGCCTGGTTCAGCCCCAGCATTTT